This T cell receptor beta chain was sequenced in a study of T cells after yellow fever vaccination. In the study overall: Some fractions had low cell numbers, and these were prepared with SMART-Seq v4 Ultra Low Input. General study results and limits: FACS-sorted repertoires might harbor abundant contaminating clonotypes from the bulk population.

Germline V lookup: CDR1 SGHTA, CDR2 FQGNSA. The CDR3 contains 14 residues. V gave up 6 bases and J gave up 7 bases; unmatched junction bases: 7. On this clonotype: Antigen unknown.

TCRdb independently ran MiXCR on the 5' RACE reads; one entry per CDR3 protein. Of roughly 150,000 distinct CDR3 sequences in the sample, under 7.5% were seen once. This clonotype originated in a man between 18 and 35 years old who received the YFV17D yellow fever vaccine. The source was CD4+ T cells sorted from PBMCs, collected 5 to 6 days after the first yellow fever vaccination. This rearrangement joins TRBV7-2 to TRBJ2-1; 9 bases are shared with TRBD2. The CDR3 DNA follows: TGTGCCAGCAGTTATAGCGGGGGACCAAATGAGCAGTTCTTC. Translation gives CASSYSGGPNEQFF.